This is a list of T cell receptor beta chains from one sample in a study of T cell repertoires in cytomegalovirus infection. TCRdb used MiXCR to reprocess the reads, holding one entry per CDR3 protein. The repertoire holds almost 500,000 distinct CDR3 sequences, with 11% as singletons. Sequencing was carried out using PBMCs. These receptors originate from a human donor in good health (CMV status not recorded). Some clones in this sample may be carry-over from other donors' samples. The CDR3 runs from the conserved cysteine through the conserved F or W. D genes are given only for firm matches. The size field is filled for only some rows; it gives once, few, many or a size class.

size	V	J	D	DNA	CDR3
.	TRBV29-1	TRBJ2-2	.	TGCAGCGTTGTGGGGACCCTGAACACCGGGGAGCTGTTTTTT	CSVVGTLNTGELFF
.	TRBV29-1	TRBJ2-1	.	TGCAGCGTCGAGGGCAGATACAATGAGCAGTTCTTC	CSVEGRYNEQFF
many	TRBV10-3	TRBJ2-5	TRBD2	TGTGCCATCGGACCGGCTAGCGGGGCGCTAGCGACCGAGACCCAGTACTTC	CAIGPASGALATETQYF
.	TRBV24-1	TRBJ1-2	.	TGTGCCACCAGTGATGGAGCTAACTATGGCTACACCTTC	CATSDGANYGYTF
few	TRBV27	TRBJ1-5	TRBD1	TGTGCCAGCAGTAGGGGGCCGTATCAGCCCCAGCATTTT	CASSRGPYQPQHF
few	TRBV9	TRBJ1-2	TRBD1	TGTGCCAGCAGCGTTGGACAGGCCCCTCTGGTGAGCTACACCTTC	CASSVGQAPLVSYTF
many	TRBV28	TRBJ2-3	TRBD1	TGTGCCAGCAACCTTGCAGGGACAGGGATCGACAAGACAGATACGCAGTATTTT	CASNLAGTGIDKTDTQYF
.	TRBV28	TRBJ1-4	.	TGTGCCAGCAGTTTAAAGGGGCTTGCAACTAATGAAAAACTGTTTTTT	CASSLKGLATNEKLFF
few	TRBV12-3/TRBV12-4	TRBJ2-5	.	TGTGCCAGCAGTTTTACGGCAGGGAGGGAGACCCAGTACTTC	CASSFTAGRETQYF
many	TRBV5-1	TRBJ2-1	.	TGCGCCAGCAGCTTGGCGACGTTTAATGAGCAGTTCTTC	CASSLATFNEQFF
many	TRBV12-5	TRBJ2-7	.	TGTGCTAGTGGTTTGGTACCCCCCCCGGACGAGCAGTACTTC	CASGLVPPPDEQYF
few	TRBV20-1	TRBJ2-7	.	TGCAGTGCCGAGGGGGGCGGCCTAGCGGACTCATACGAGCAGTACTTC	CSAEGGGLADSYEQYF
many	TRBV28	TRBJ2-5	TRBD2	TGTGCCACCGAGTTGACTAGCGGGAGATCGGAGACCCAGTACTTC	CATELTSGRSETQYF
few	TRBV29-1	TRBJ2-7	.	TGCAGCGTTGCTAGGGATAACTACGAGCAGTACTTC	CSVARDNYEQYF
many	TRBV7-9	TRBJ1-1	.	TGTGCCAGCAGCTCTCTTACCGGGACAACTGAAGCTTTCTTT	CASSSLTGTTEAFF
many	TRBV20-1	TRBJ1-2	TRBD1	TGCAGTGCTAAACAGGGGGCGCGATATGGCTACACCTTC	CSAKQGARYGYTF
many	TRBV7-9	TRBJ2-3	.	TGTGCCAGCAGCCCCCCCCGCAACTCCGGCACAGATACGCAGTATTTT	CASSPPRNSGTDTQYF
.	TRBV19	TRBJ1-1	TRBD1	TGTGCCAGTAGACGGGACAGGGGAGACACTGAAGCTTTCTTT	CASRRDRGDTEAFF
many	TRBV11-2	TRBJ1-6	TRBD1	TGTGCCAGCAGCTTAGGGGTCGGGACAGACTCCCTCCACTTT	CASSLGVGTDSLHF
many	TRBV3-1	TRBJ1-1	TRBD1	TGTGCCAGCAGCCAAGGACAGGGGAACACTGAAGCTTTCTTT	CASSQGQGNTEAFF
many	TRBV9	TRBJ2-1	TRBD2	TGTGCCAGCAGCGTAGGTGGGACTAGCGGGACGAATGAGCAGTTCTTC	CASSVGGTSGTNEQFF
many	TRBV6-1	TRBJ1-1	.	TGTGCCAGCAGTCCGAGCTTCCATACTGAAGCTTTCTTT	CASSPSFHTEAFF
many	TRBV6-1	TRBJ1-3	.	TGTGCCAGCAGACCCACGCGGGTGGGAAACACCATATATTTT	CASRPTRVGNTIYF
few	TRBV6-5	TRBJ2-1	TRBD2	TGTGCCAGCAGTTATCTCAGCGGGAGCAATGAGCAGTTCTTC	CASSYLSGSNEQFF
few	TRBV3-1	TRBJ2-1	.	TGTGCCAGCAGCCTCGTTCAGTATGAGCAGTTCTTC	CASSLVQYEQFF
once	TRBV5-6	TRBJ2-5	.	TGTGCCAGCAGCGCGGGACGGGTGGAGACCCAGTACTTC	CASSAGRVETQYF
few	TRBV19	TRBJ2-3	TRBD2	TGTGCCAGTAGTGAGAGCGGGGGCAGCACAGATACGCAGTATTTT	CASSESGGSTDTQYF
.	TRBV29-1	TRBJ2-7	.	TGCAGCGTTGAAGAGCGGGCGCGCGAGCAGTACTTC	CSVEERAREQYF
many	TRBV6-1	TRBJ1-1	.	TGTGCCAGCAGTAGGGGGGGAGACACTGAAGCTTTCTTT	CASSRGGDTEAFF